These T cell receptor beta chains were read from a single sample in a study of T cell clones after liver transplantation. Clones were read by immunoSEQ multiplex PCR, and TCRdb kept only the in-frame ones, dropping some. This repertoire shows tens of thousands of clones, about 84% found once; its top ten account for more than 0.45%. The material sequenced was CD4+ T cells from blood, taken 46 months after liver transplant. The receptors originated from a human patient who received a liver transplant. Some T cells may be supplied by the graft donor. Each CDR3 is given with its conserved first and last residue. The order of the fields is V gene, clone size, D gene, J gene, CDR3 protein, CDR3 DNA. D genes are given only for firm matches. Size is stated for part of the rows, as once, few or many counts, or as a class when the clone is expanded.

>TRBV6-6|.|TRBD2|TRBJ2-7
CASSYSTSGVRGQYF
TGTGCCAGCAGTTACTCGACTAGCGGGGTCCGGGGGCAGTACTTC
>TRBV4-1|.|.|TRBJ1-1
CASSHHPQQRANTEAFF
TGCGCCAGCAGCCACCACCCGCAACAGAGGGCTAACACTGAAGCTTTCTTT
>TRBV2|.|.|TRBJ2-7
CASTVQGYEQYF
TGTGCCAGCACTGTGCAAGGCTACGAGCAGTACTTC
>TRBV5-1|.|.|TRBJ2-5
CASNYNGRETQYF
TGCGCCAGCAACTATAACGGGAGAGAGACCCAGTACTTC
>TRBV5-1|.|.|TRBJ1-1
CASSMGPNIMNTEAFF
TGCGCCAGCAGCATGGGACCAAACATCATGAACACTGAAGCTTTCTTT
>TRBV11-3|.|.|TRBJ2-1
CASSAVSSYNEQFF
TGTGCCAGCAGCGCCGTTAGCTCCTACAATGAGCAGTTCTTC
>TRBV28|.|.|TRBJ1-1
CASSQPPGANTEAFF
TGTGCCAGCAGTCAACCCCCAGGGGCGAACACTGAAGCTTTCTTT
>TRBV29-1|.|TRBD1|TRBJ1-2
CSVPGQGRGYTF
TGCAGCGTCCCCGGACAGGGGAGAGGCTACACCTTC
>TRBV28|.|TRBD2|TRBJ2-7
CASSLVAGGTGYEQYF
TGTGCCAGCAGTTTAGTAGCGGGAGGGACCGGTTACGAGCAGTACTTC
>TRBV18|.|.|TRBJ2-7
CASSPGSLSGEQYF
TGTGCCAGCTCACCGGGTTCCTTGAGCGGAGAGCAGTACTTC
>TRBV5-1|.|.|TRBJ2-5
CASSLRQYQETQYF
TGCGCCAGCAGCTTGAGGCAGTATCAAGAGACCCAGTACTTC
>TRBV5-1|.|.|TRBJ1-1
CASSLVGAMNTEAFF
TGCGCCAGCAGCTTGGTGGGAGCAATGAACACTGAAGCTTTCTTT
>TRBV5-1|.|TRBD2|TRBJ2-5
CASSLRAASGRGETQYF
TGCGCCAGCAGCTTGAGAGCGGCTAGCGGGAGGGGAGAGACCCAGTACTTC
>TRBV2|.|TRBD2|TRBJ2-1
CASRSGLADNEQFF
TGTGCCAGCAGATCGGGACTAGCGGACAATGAGCAGTTCTTC
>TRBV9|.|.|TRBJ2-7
CASSVAVAREQYF
TGTGCCAGCAGCGTAGCGGTCGCCCGCGAGCAGTACTTC
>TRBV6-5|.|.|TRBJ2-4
CASRRKGKNIQYF
TGTGCCAGCAGACGAAAGGGCAAAAACATTCAGTACTTC
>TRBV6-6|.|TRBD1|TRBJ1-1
CASSYSGGPNTEAFF
TGTGCCAGCAGTTACTCAGGGGGCCCGAACACTGAAGCTTTCTTT
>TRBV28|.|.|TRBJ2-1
CASRLRVDLYNEQFF
TGTGCCAGCCGGTTAAGGGTAGATCTTTACAATGAGCAGTTCTTC
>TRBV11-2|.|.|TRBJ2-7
CASSYSWGQGYEQYF
TGTGCCAGCAGCTACTCCTGGGGGCAGGGGTACGAGCAGTACTTC
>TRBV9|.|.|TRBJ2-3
CASSARGSGASVSRGTQYF
TGTGCCAGCAGCGCCCGGGGGAGTGGGGCTAGCGTCTCCAGGGGTACGCAGTATTTT
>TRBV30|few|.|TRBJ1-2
CAWSVREDGYTF
TGTGCCTGGAGTGTACGGGAGGATGGCTACACCTTC
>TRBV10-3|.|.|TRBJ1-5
CAISRIENQPQHF
TGTGCCATCAGCCGGATTGAGAATCAGCCCCAGCATTTT
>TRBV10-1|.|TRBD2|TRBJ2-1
CASSKKGLAGGGNEQFF
TGCGCCAGCAGCAAGAAGGGACTAGCGGGAGGGGGGAATGAGCAGTTCTTC
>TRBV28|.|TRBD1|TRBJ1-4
CASLRGLNEKLFF
TGTGCCAGCCTAAGGGGGCTAAATGAAAAACTGTTTTTT
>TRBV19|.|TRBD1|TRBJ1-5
CASQITLDREVQPQHF
TGTGCCAGCCAAATCACGTTGGACAGGGAAGTCCAGCCCCAGCATTTT
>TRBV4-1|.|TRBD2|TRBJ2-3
CASTASGGRDTQYF
TGCGCCAGCACCGCCTCGGGCGGGAGGGATACGCAGTATTTT
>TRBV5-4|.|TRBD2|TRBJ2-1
CASSLAGLAVSGYNEQFF
TGTGCCAGCAGCTTGGCAGGACTAGCGGTCTCGGGGTACAATGAGCAGTTCTTC
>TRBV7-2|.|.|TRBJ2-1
CASSLDAGAREQFF
TGTGCCAGCAGCTTAGATGCGGGGGCACGTGAGCAGTTCTTC
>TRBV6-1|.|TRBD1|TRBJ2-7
CASSARDRSIYYEQYF
TGTGCCAGCAGTGCCAGGGACAGATCAATCTACTACGAGCAGTACTTC
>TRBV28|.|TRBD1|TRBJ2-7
CASSEDRGGAYEQYF
TGTGCCAGCAGTGAAGACAGGGGGGGAGCATACGAGCAGTACTTC
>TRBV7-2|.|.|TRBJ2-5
CASSAQETQYF
TGTGCCAGCAGCGCACAAGAGACCCAGTACTTC
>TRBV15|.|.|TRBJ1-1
CATSRGGAASTEAFF
TGTGCCACCAGCAGAGGAGGGGCAGCCAGCACTGAAGCTTTCTTT
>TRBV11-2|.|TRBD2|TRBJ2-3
CASSLSAGGPTDTQYF
TGTGCCAGCAGCTTATCCGCGGGAGGTCCCACAGATACGCAGTATTTT
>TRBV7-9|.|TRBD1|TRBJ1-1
CASSATGGTEAFF
TGTGCCAGCAGTGCCACAGGGGGCACTGAAGCTTTCTTT
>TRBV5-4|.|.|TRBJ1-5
CASSAGISGGQPQHF
TGTGCCAGCAGCGCGGGCATATCCGGTGGTCAGCCCCAGCATTTT
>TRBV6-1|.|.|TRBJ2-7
CATGPGTIYEQYF
TGTGCCACTGGGCCGGGCACAATCTACGAGCAGTACTTC
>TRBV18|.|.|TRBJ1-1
CASSGSWDTEAFF
TGTGCCAGCTCAGGGTCTTGGGACACTGAAGCTTTCTTT
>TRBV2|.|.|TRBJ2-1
CASRRGYRARSYNEQFF
TGTGCCAGCAGGCGCGGATACAGGGCCCGCTCCTACAATGAGCAGTTCTTC
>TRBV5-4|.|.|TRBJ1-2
CASSLAGRGAYYGYTF
TGTGCCAGCAGCTTGGCCGGCAGGGGTGCATACTATGGCTACACCTTC
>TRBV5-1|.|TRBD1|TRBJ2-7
CASSLAGQGLHEQYF
TGCGCCAGCAGCTTGGCAGGACAGGGGTTGCACGAGCAGTACTTC